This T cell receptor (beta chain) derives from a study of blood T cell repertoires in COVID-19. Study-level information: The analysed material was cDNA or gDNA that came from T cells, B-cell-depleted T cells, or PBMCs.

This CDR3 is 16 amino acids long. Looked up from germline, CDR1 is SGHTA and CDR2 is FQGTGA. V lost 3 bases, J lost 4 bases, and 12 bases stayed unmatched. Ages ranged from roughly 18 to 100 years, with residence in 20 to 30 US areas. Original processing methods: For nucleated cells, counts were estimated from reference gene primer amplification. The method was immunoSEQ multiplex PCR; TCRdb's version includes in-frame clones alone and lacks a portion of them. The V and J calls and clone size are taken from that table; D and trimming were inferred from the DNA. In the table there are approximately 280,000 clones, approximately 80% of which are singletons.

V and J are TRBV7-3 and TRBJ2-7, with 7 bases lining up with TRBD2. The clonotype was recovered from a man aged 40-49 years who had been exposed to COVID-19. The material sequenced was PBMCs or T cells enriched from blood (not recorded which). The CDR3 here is CASSFSRGAGTYEQYF. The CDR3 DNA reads TGTGCCAGCAGCTTCTCGCGCGGAGCGGGGACGTACGAGCAGTACTTC. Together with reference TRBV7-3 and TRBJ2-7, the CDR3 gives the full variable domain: GAGVSQTPSNKVTEKGKYVELRCDPISGHTALYWYRQSLGQGPEFLIYFQGTGAADDSGLPNDRFFAVRPEGSVSTLKIQRTERGDSAVYLCASSFSRGAGTYEQYFGPGTRLTVT.